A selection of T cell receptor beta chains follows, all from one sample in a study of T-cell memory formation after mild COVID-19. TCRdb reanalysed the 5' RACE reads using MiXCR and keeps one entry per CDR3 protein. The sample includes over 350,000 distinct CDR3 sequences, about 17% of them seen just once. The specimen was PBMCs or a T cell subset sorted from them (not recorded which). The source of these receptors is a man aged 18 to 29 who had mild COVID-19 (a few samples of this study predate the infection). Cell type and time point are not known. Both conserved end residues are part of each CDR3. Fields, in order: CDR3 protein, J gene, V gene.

cdr3_aa: CATSRPPLQGIGQPQHF
j_call: TRBJ1-5
v_call: TRBV15

cdr3_aa: CSARDVQGGPEAFF
j_call: TRBJ1-1
v_call: TRBV20-1

cdr3_aa: CASGTGPASRTDTQYF
j_call: TRBJ2-3
v_call: TRBV25-1

cdr3_aa: CASSGWLYNEQFF
j_call: TRBJ2-1
v_call: TRBV12-3/TRBV12-4

cdr3_aa: CASRLHRGNTEAFF
j_call: TRBJ1-1
v_call: TRBV11-2

cdr3_aa: CASSSGLAGGPGTQYF
j_call: TRBJ2-3
v_call: TRBV7-3

cdr3_aa: CASSYMRGIYNEQFF
j_call: TRBJ2-1
v_call: TRBV6-5

cdr3_aa: CSAPSRGLELFF
j_call: TRBJ2-2
v_call: TRBV20-1

cdr3_aa: CASSHDKTQYF
j_call: TRBJ2-5
v_call: TRBV18

cdr3_aa: CASSSSLGANTQYF
j_call: TRBJ2-3
v_call: TRBV7-2

cdr3_aa: CASSLWRGEAYGYTF
j_call: TRBJ1-2
v_call: TRBV28

cdr3_aa: CSVEASPVGYTF
j_call: TRBJ1-2
v_call: TRBV29-1

cdr3_aa: CASSAQGVSGNTIYF
j_call: TRBJ1-3
v_call: TRBV12-3/TRBV12-4

cdr3_aa: CSARDDGTPSTDTQYF
j_call: TRBJ2-3
v_call: TRBV20-1

cdr3_aa: CASSPRPPVTGRNTGELFF
j_call: TRBJ2-2
v_call: TRBV18

cdr3_aa: CASRAGSTDTQYF
j_call: TRBJ2-3
v_call: TRBV5-1

cdr3_aa: CASSPRDIHYGYTF
j_call: TRBJ1-2
v_call: TRBV7-9

cdr3_aa: CASSLGGTSGSTDTQYF
j_call: TRBJ2-3
v_call: TRBV7-9

cdr3_aa: CASSPRGGTLNEQFF
j_call: TRBJ2-1
v_call: TRBV7-3

cdr3_aa: CASSWGSVETQYF
j_call: TRBJ2-5
v_call: TRBV5-1

cdr3_aa: CASSEGGQLYGYTF
j_call: TRBJ1-2
v_call: TRBV9

cdr3_aa: CASSSSGASETQYF
j_call: TRBJ2-5
v_call: TRBV12-3/TRBV12-4

cdr3_aa: CATSSRQGTEQFF
j_call: TRBJ2-1
v_call: TRBV15

cdr3_aa: CASSSPTLDPTGELFF
j_call: TRBJ2-2
v_call: TRBV5-6

cdr3_aa: CASSIPQGSNQPQHF
j_call: TRBJ1-5
v_call: TRBV28

cdr3_aa: CASSLERVRQFF
j_call: TRBJ2-1
v_call: TRBV7-8

cdr3_aa: CASSTTSGGRETQYF
j_call: TRBJ2-5
v_call: TRBV12-3/TRBV12-4

cdr3_aa: CSARAPTVNYGYTF
j_call: TRBJ1-2
v_call: TRBV20-1

cdr3_aa: CASNIGTQALFF
j_call: TRBJ1-4
v_call: TRBV19

cdr3_aa: CASSLEPIRVGEGTEAFF
j_call: TRBJ1-1
v_call: TRBV5-1

cdr3_aa: CASAAQAGGLYEQYF
j_call: TRBJ2-7
v_call: TRBV5-1

cdr3_aa: CSADRQGHGVFF
j_call: TRBJ2-1
v_call: TRBV20-1

cdr3_aa: CAIMSTVGTYEQYF
j_call: TRBJ2-7
v_call: TRBV10-3

cdr3_aa: CASRMAAGRSYNEQFF
j_call: TRBJ2-1
v_call: TRBV7-8

cdr3_aa: CASSRGRLFGNTIYF
j_call: TRBJ1-3
v_call: TRBV4-1

cdr3_aa: CASSPGSTEAFF
j_call: TRBJ1-1
v_call: TRBV18